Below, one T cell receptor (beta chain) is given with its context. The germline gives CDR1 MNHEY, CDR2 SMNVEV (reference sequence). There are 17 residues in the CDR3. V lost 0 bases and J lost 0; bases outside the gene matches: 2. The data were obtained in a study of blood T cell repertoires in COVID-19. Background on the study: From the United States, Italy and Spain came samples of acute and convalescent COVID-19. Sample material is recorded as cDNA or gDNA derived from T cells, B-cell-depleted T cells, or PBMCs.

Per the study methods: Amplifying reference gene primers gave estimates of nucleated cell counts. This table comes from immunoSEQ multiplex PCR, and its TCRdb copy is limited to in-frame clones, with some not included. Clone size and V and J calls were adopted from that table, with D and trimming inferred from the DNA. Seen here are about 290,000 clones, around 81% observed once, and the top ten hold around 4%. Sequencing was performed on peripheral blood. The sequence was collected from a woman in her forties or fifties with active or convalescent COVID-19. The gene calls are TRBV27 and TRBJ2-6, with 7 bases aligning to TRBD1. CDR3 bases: TGTGCCAGCAGTTTATCCCACAGGGGCTCTGGGGCCAACGTCCTGACTTTC. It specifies CASSLSHRGSGANVLTF.